What follows describes a single T cell receptor (beta chain). This receptor's antigen is unknown. No base qualities exist here, and no much larger clone lies one base off it. Stable Graves' hyperthyroidism was defined as no progression to ophthalmopathy during 18 months of follow-up. The hyperthyroidism patients were between 18 and 65 years old and newly diagnosed, with a disease duration of less than 2 months. Exclusion was applied to patients with uncontrolled infections, other autoimmune diseases, pregnancy or lactation. Diagnoses were established on the basis of clinical symptoms, serum thyroxine and TRAb, thyroid ultrasound, and orbital computed tomography. PBMCs were separated from roughly 9.3 ml of fresh peripheral blood using Ficoll-Paque density gradient centrifugation. Total RNA was extracted using Trizol reagent, and RNA quality was assessed on an Agilent 2100 Bioanalyzer. TCR beta CDR3 regions were amplified from RNA transcripts. The TCR CDR3 was subjected to a first round of RT-PCR using the HTBI primer set and the Qiagen OneStep RT-PCR kit. Libraries were constructed in a second round of multiplex PCR, after which size selection and purification were performed. The libraries were sequenced on an Illumina HiSeq2000 using paired-end 100 bp reads. Processing in the source paper ran as follows. Raw data were processed with SOAPnuke, discarding reads with adapters, uncalled bases, mean Phred below 15, or no exact constant-primer or identifier match. COPE v1.2.5 was used to merge high-quality paired reads, and clonotypes were defined as unique nucleotide sequences. MiTCR v1.1 was used to align the clonotypes against IMGT TRBV, TRBD and TRBJ reference segments. The analysis was restricted to V-J combinations with a frequency above 0.0001, which together covered 99.2% of the repertoires. The TCS score was defined as F50 (clonal expansion) divided by E x V (chaos), with BLOSUM62-based TCRdist calculated between CDR3 peptides within each V-J. Welch's t-statistics and random forest reduced 500 to 550 V-J features to roughly 13, which were used in a naive Bayes classifier (R e1071). Thyroid-blood repertoire similarity was quantified with the Morisita-Horn index. Clones were called with MiXCR by TCRdb after fastp trimmed the public reads at Q25, and only in-frame beta chains were retained. All rows with the same CDR3 protein become a single entry with the most common DNA and genes. None of the V and J calls come from the authors' own analysis; TCRdb made them. For this sample there are roughly 100,000 distinct CDR3 sequences; approximately 48% appear just once. The ten largest clones represent approximately 24% of the sample.

This specimen belongs to a study of T cells in Graves' hyperthyroidism and ophthalmopathy (dated by TCRdb to the late 2010s). Looking at the study overall: Peripheral blood samples were taken at initial diagnosis, before any treatment was given. The study also compared thyroid tissue and blood T-cell repertoires from 5 to 7 Graves' hyperthyroidism patients. Prospective prediction of ophthalmopathy was tested in an independent validation cohort consisting of 18 hyperthyroidism patients and more than 15 patients who later progressed to ophthalmopathy. The 75 to 100 discovery patients were randomly split 7:3 into training and test sets. Once sampling was done, hyperthyroidism patients were given methimazole at a starting dose of 30 mg daily, whereas ophthalmopathy patients were given high-dose intravenous methylprednisolone. To identify TCR V-J signatures that set the groups apart, the researchers used a discovery cohort of 100 patients, made up of 43 with Graves' ophthalmopathy and about 60 with stable Graves' hyperthyroidism. The paper describes TCR Vbeta CDR3 sequencing of 140 or so peripheral blood samples, made up of 43 ophthalmopathy patients, around 78 hyperthyroidism patients and roughly 17 progressor patients. Overall study outcomes, separate from this receptor: A 13 V-J signature model separated ophthalmopathy from stable hyperthyroidism, with around 91% sensitivity and roughly 81% specificity in cross-validation and 80%/75% in testing. In validation, the model predicted progression to ophthalmopathy with just under 71% sensitivity and 72% to 85% specificity, a median of approximately 6.5 months before onset. Sample size was not statistically predetermined, and blinding of investigators to group allocation was not performed. Most expanded thyroid clonotypes (frequency above 0.001) were also found in blood, which suggests that blood repertoires may mirror thyroid immune responses.

The CDR3 goes from the cysteine to the phenylalanine over 18 residues. CDR3 DNA is the only sequence kept; it has 54 bases, read in frame from the first base. The germline V gene (reference sequence) gives CDR1 as DFQATT and CDR2 as SNEGSKA. Trimmed from V: 0 bases; trimmed from J: 2 bases; junction bases lacking a gene match: 16. The TCR was taken from a man aged 35-49 years with Graves' hyperthyroidism. Rearrangement joined TRBV20-1 to TRBJ2-7, with 7 bases matching TRBD2. Sequencing used blood. The CDR3 protein is CSARDLGVSGWNAYEQYF. The DNA reads as follows: TGCAGTGCTAGAGATCTGGGGGTTAGCGGGTGGAACGCCTACGAGCAGTACTTC.